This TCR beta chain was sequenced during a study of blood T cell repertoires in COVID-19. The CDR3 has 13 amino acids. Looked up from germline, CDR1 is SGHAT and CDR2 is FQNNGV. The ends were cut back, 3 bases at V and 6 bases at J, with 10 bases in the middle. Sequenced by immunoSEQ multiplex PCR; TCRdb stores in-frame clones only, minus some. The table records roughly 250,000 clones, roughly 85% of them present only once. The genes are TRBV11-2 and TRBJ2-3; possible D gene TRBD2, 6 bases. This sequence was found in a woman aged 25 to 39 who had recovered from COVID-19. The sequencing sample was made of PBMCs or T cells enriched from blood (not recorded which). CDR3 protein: CASSFQGGDTQYF. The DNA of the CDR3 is TGTGCCAGCAGCTTTCAGGGAGGCGATACGCAGTATTTT.